This is a list of T cell receptor beta chains from one sample in a study of blood T cell repertoires in COVID-19. TCRdb keeps only in-frame clones here, not all; method: immunoSEQ multiplex PCR. The sample includes more than 200,000 clones, 88% of them seen just once. Specimen: peripheral blood. Every receptor here comes from a woman in her fifties or sixties with acute or convalescent COVID-19. Each CDR3 is given with its conserved first and last residue. Fields, in order: V gene, clone size, J gene, D gene, CDR3 DNA, CDR3 protein. The D gene is left open where the match is weak. Size is omitted from some rows. Given values are once, few, many or a class for expanded clones.

>TRBV18|few|TRBJ2-7|TRBD1
TGTGCCAGCTCACCACCCCCCGGACAGGGAGCGGTGCAGTACTTC
CASSPPPGQGAVQYF
>TRBV5-4|once|TRBJ1-4|TRBD1
TGTGCCAGCAGCTCACCGGGACAGGGAGGAACTAATGAAAAACTGTTTTTT
CASSSPGQGGTNEKLFF
>TRBV7-8|NA|TRBJ1-1|TRBD1
TGTGCCAGCAGCAAGGACAGGGCGAGTGGTACTGAAGCTTTCTTT
CASSKDRASGTEAFF
>TRBV9|NA|TRBJ2-5|TRBD2
TGTGCCAGCAGCGTAGTCCCGGGAGGGCCGGGAGAGACCCAGTACTTC
CASSVVPGGPGETQYF
>TRBV7-3|NA|TRBJ2-3|TRBD1
TGTGCCAGCAGCTACCTCCCGGACAGGGGGCGCTCGGATACGCAGTATTTT
CASSYLPDRGRSDTQYF
>TRBV4-2|NA|TRBJ2-7|NA
TGTGCCAGCAGCCAAGACCCGGGGAAGGGCTACGAGCAGTACTTC
CASSQDPGKGYEQYF
>TRBV7-8|NA|TRBJ2-3|NA
TGTGCCAGCAGCCTTACGGTAGATACGCAGTATTTT
CASSLTVDTQYF
>TRBV4-1|NA|TRBJ1-1|NA
TGCGCCAGCAGCCGGACAGACAGCCTGAACACTGAAGCTTTCTTT
CASSRTDSLNTEAFF
>TRBV5-1|few|TRBJ1-4|NA
TGCGCCAGCAGCGAACAGAAAAATGAAAAACTGTTTTTT
CASSEQKNEKLFF
>TRBV14|NA|TRBJ1-6|TRBD1
TGTGCCAGCAGCCAGAGGACAGGAGGTTCACCCCTCCACTTT
CASSQRTGGSPLHF
>TRBV9|NA|TRBJ1-3|TRBD1
TGTGCCAGCAGCGCCAACAGGGGAATCTCTGGAAACACCATATATTTT
CASSANRGISGNTIYF
>TRBV11-2|NA|TRBJ1-1|TRBD1
TGTGCCAGCAGCTCGCCCTCCGGGACAGGGAGGACTGAAGCTTTCTTT
CASSSPSGTGRTEAFF
>TRBV6-2/TRBV6-3|NA|TRBJ2-1|TRBD1
TGTGCCAGCAGTCGACAGGGCTATGAGCAGTTCTTC
CASSRQGYEQFF
>TRBV30|NA|TRBJ2-7|TRBD1
TGTGCCTGGAGTAGGGGACAGGGGTTCTACGAGCAGTACTTC
CAWSRGQGFYEQYF
>TRBV6-5|NA|TRBJ1-2|TRBD1
TGTGCCAGCACCCGACAGGGGATCAGCTATGGCTACACCTTC
CASTRQGISYGYTF
>TRBV5-4|NA|TRBJ1-5|NA
TGTGCCAGCAGCGAGCAGGGCCAGCCCCAGCATTTT
CASSEQGQPQHF
>TRBV19|NA|TRBJ1-2|TRBD1
TGTGCCAGTACCTCGACACCGGGACAGGGGACTAACTATGGCTACACCTTC
CASTSTPGQGTNYGYTF
>TRBV7-9|NA|TRBJ1-1|NA
TGTGCCAGCAGCTCCCGACGAGGGATAGTACCCACTGAAGCTTTCTTT
CASSSRRGIVPTEAFF
>TRBV10-1|NA|TRBJ2-7|TRBD2
TGCGCCAGCAGTCTTAGCGGGACCCCCTACGAGCAGTACTTC
CASSLSGTPYEQYF
>TRBV7-9|NA|TRBJ2-7|TRBD1
TGTGCCAGCAGCTCCCGGGACAGAGCCTACGAGCAGTACTTC
CASSSRDRAYEQYF
>TRBV15|NA|TRBJ1-2|TRBD1
TGTGCCACCAGCAGAGATATCGGCAGGGGGCTGGTAGGGTATGGCTACACCTTC
CATSRDIGRGLVGYGYTF
>TRBV28|NA|TRBJ2-5|NA
TGTGCCAGCAGTCCCCGAGGCCGGACCCAGTACTTC
CASSPRGRTQYF
>TRBV28|NA|TRBJ1-3|NA
TGTGCCAGCAGTGCTCTTTTTAGGGGGTCCTTCTCTGGAAACACCATATATTTT
CASSALFRGSFSGNTIYF
>TRBV2|NA|TRBJ1-5|NA
TGTGCCTCCAAGGCAGGGAATCAGCCCCAGCATTTT
CASKAGNQPQHF
>TRBV28|NA|TRBJ1-5|NA
TGTGCCAGCAGTTACTTTAGCAATCAGCCCCAGCATTTT
CASSYFSNQPQHF
>TRBV18|NA|TRBJ1-2|NA
TGTGCCAGCTCACCCGTACAGGGATCTCAGATGTTGTATGGCTACACCTTC
CASSPVQGSQMLYGYTF
>TRBV2|NA|TRBJ2-3|NA
TGTGCCAGCAGTTCAACACGTCTAGCGCTGGGCACAGATACGCAGTATTTT
CASSSTRLALGTDTQYF
>TRBV3-1/TRBV3-2|NA|TRBJ1-4|NA
TGTGCCAGCAGCCAGAAGTTCGGACGGGGTGAAAAACTGTTTTTT
CASSQKFGRGEKLFF
>TRBV10-3|few|TRBJ2-7|TRBD2
TGTGCCATCAGACCTAGCGGGGGGGCTGACGAGCAGTACTTC
CAIRPSGGADEQYF
>TRBV5-4|NA|TRBJ2-2|NA
TGTGCCAGCAGCTTGGCGATACAGAACACCGGGGAGCTGTTTTTT
CASSLAIQNTGELFF
>TRBV3-1/TRBV3-2|NA|TRBJ2-1|NA
TGTGCCAGCAGCGTGGGGGGTGTGGGATACAATGAGCAGTTCTTC
CASSVGGVGYNEQFF
>TRBV3-1/TRBV3-2|NA|TRBJ1-2|NA
TGTGCCAGCAGCGCGGGTGCCCTCTATGGCTACACCTTC
CASSAGALYGYTF
>TRBV11-2|once|TRBJ1-4|NA
TGTGCCAGCAGCTTTTCAGGGACTAATGAAAAACTGTTTTTT
CASSFSGTNEKLFF
>TRBV3-1/TRBV3-2|NA|TRBJ2-1|TRBD2
TGTGCCAGCAGCCACACGCAAGGAACTAGCGGGATCGATGAGCAGTTCTTC
CASSHTQGTSGIDEQFF
>TRBV9|NA|TRBJ1-2|NA
TGTGCCAGCAGCGTAGAACTGGGGAGGTATGGCTACACCTTC
CASSVELGRYGYTF
>TRBV9|NA|TRBJ2-2|NA
TGTGCCAGCAGCGTAGGGGCTGGCGGGGAGCTGTTTTTT
CASSVGAGGELFF
>TRBV25-1|NA|TRBJ2-3|NA
TGTGCCAGCAGTGAACCTGACACCACGTCATGGGATACGCAGTATTTT
CASSEPDTTSWDTQYF
>TRBV6-5|NA|TRBJ2-1|TRBD1
TGTGCCAGTTGGACAGGGGCCTTCTACAATGAGCAGTTCTTC
CASWTGAFYNEQFF
>TRBV7-2|NA|TRBJ1-2|NA
TGTGCCAGCAGCGTATCCTCCGGGATCACCACCCGTGGCTACACCTTC
CASSVSSGITTRGYTF
>TRBV5-1|NA|TRBJ1-2|TRBD1
TGCGCCAGCAGCACTGGAGGGTCCAGGGGGCATGGCTACACCTTC
CASSTGGSRGHGYTF
>TRBV5-1|NA|TRBJ1-4|NA
TGCGCCAGCAGCTTGGGTGGAGCGGAGGGCGAAAAACTGTTTTTT
CASSLGGAEGEKLFF
>TRBV19|NA|TRBJ1-4|TRBD1
TGTGCCAGTAGTATAGATGTGGGACAGGTTAATGAAAAACTGTTTTTT
CASSIDVGQVNEKLFF
>TRBV5-4|NA|TRBJ2-5|TRBD2
TGTGCCAGCAGCTTACCGACTAGCGGGTACCAAGAGACCCAGTACTTC
CASSLPTSGYQETQYF
>TRBV2|NA|TRBJ2-7|NA
TGTGCCAGCAGTGAACCGGGACACCCGCGGGCCTACGAGCAGTACTTC
CASSEPGHPRAYEQYF
>TRBV28|NA|TRBJ2-5|NA
TGTGCCAGCAGCTCAACTAGGCCCCAAGAGACCCAGTACTTC
CASSSTRPQETQYF
>TRBV5-1|NA|TRBJ1-1|TRBD1
TGCGCCAGCAGCTTGGGACAGGGAGGCACTGAAGCTTTCTTT
CASSLGQGGTEAFF
>TRBV9|NA|TRBJ2-1|TRBD2
TGTGCCAGCAGCGTCAGCGGGAGCTACAATGAGCAGTTCTTC
CASSVSGSYNEQFF
>TRBV5-4|NA|TRBJ1-2|NA
TGTGCCAGCAGCCAAAGACGGAGCTATGGCTACACCTTC
CASSQRRSYGYTF
>TRBV5-8|few|TRBJ2-4|TRBD1
TGTGCCAGCAGCTTGGGACAGGGGGCCAAAAACATTCAGTACTTC
CASSLGQGAKNIQYF
>TRBV6-5|NA|TRBJ2-7|NA
TGTGCCAGCAGGCTGGGGGGACAGCCTTACGAGCAGTACTTC
CASRLGGQPYEQYF
>TRBV7-2|NA|TRBJ1-1|NA
TGTGCCAGCAGCTTAGTTAGGAACACTGAAGCTTTCTTT
CASSLVRNTEAFF
>TRBV6-5|NA|TRBJ1-4|NA
TGTGCCAGCAGTCCAGGGGTAACTAATGAAAAACTGTTTTTT
CASSPGVTNEKLFF
>TRBV3-1/TRBV3-2|NA|TRBJ2-1|NA
TGTGCCAGCAGCCAAGAGGTCCGGAAGACATACAATGAGCAGTTCTTC
CASSQEVRKTYNEQFF